Below, 13 T cell receptor beta chains from the same sample are listed, as sequenced in a study of control samples from healthy donors and cancer patients. The table came from immunoSEQ multiplex PCR; TCRdb's copy has only in-frame clones and leaves some out. The sample holds 60,000 to 95,000 clones, approximately 88% seen once. Material for sequencing was blood. These receptors were obtained from a man over 45 in good health.

The chain has TRBV29-1 and TRBJ2-1, with 12 nucleotides matching TRBD2. This CDR3 is 16 amino acids long. Unmatched junction bases numbered 7, after V lost 6 bases and J lost 1 base. Germline loops: CDR1 SQVTM, CDR2 ANQGSEA. CDR3 in DNA: TGCAGCGTCGCCTCTAGCGGGGGGGGTTCCTACAATGAGCAGTTCTTC. Translated: CSVASSGGGSYNEQFF.

The gene calls are TRBV6-5 and TRBJ2-7; 8 positions match TRBD2. V lost 6 bases and J lost 0; bases outside the gene matches: 7. Germline-derived CDR1 and CDR2 are MNHEY and SVGAGI. There are 15 residues in the CDR3. Here the CDR3 reads CASRAGGRSSYEQYF. In nucleotides, the CDR3 is TGTGCCAGCAGGGCGGGGGGACGAAGCTCCTACGAGCAGTACTTC.

V is TRBV27 and J is TRBJ2-7, with 8 bases that match TRBD2. Unmatched junction bases numbered 11, after V lost 6 bases and J lost 7 bases. The germline V gene has CDR1 MNHEY and CDR2 SMNVEV (reference sequence). This CDR3 spans 14 amino acids. The CDR3 region is CASRNVAGPGEQYF. CDR3 bases: TGTGCCAGCAGAAACGTAGCGGGACCGGGGGAGCAGTACTTC.

The V call is TRBV4-3, the J call TRBJ2-2, with D perhaps matching TRBD2 (5 bases). The germline gives CDR1 LGHNA, CDR2 YSLEER. This CDR3 is 16 amino acids long. The germline V and J ends were trimmed by 2 bases and 0 bases, with 10 bases remaining between them. The CDR3 region is CASSQKFGTNTGELFF. In nucleotides, the CDR3 is TGCGCCAGCAGCCAAAAGTTCGGGACGAACACCGGGGAGCTGTTTTTT.

The V call is TRBV19, the J call TRBJ2-1; TRBD2 matches 9 bases. The germline CDR1 and CDR2 sequences are LNHDA and SQIVND (reference sequence). This CDR3 spans 15 amino acids. V dropped 4 bases and J dropped 4; count of bases not matched to a gene: 5. The DNA for the CDR3 is TGTGCCAGTAGTAATTGGCGGGGGGGGTACAATGAGCAGTTCTTC. Translated: CASSNWRGGYNEQFF.

This chain links TRBV4-1 with TRBJ1-2; TRBD1 matches at 7 bases. CDR3 length equals 15 residues. Per germline, CDR1 MGHRA and CDR2 YSYEKL. Trimming took 0 bases from V and 4 from J; bases not matched to a gene: 5. Written as DNA, the CDR3 is TGCGCCAGCAGCCAAGAGAGGACAGGCCCCTATGGCTACACCTTC. The encoded protein is CASSQERTGPYGYTF.

The gene calls are TRBV11-2 and TRBJ1-4; maybe TRBD1 (6 bases). V was pared by 7 bases and J by 6 bases, with 12 bases between. From germline, CDR1 is SGHAT and CDR2 FQNNGV. The CDR3 runs 13 residues. CDR3 region: CASKRGGDEKLFF. The CDR3 DNA reads TGTGCCAGCAAACGAGGGGGGGATGAAAAACTGTTTTTT.

V and J are TRBV3-1 (or the pseudogene TRBV3-2) and TRBJ2-1; D is uncertain. Germline CDR1 LGHDT, CDR2 YNNKEL (reference sequence). V lost 5 bases and J 10 bases, leaving 9 bases between the germline ends. The CDR3 totals 11 residues. CDR3: CASSLREEQFF. The CDR3 nucleotides read TGTGCCAGCAGCTTAAGAGAGGAGCAGTTCTTC.

The genes are TRBV5-1 and TRBJ2-3, with D unclear. This CDR3 is 13 amino acids long. V was shortened by 0 bases and J by 6 bases, with 8 bases between the two germline ends. The germline CDR1 and CDR2 sequences are SGHRS and YFSETQ. The CDR3: CASSLESPDTQYF. CDR3 nucleotide sequence: TGCGCCAGCAGCTTGGAGAGCCCCGATACGCAGTATTTT.

The chain is built from TRBV24-1 and TRBJ2-7; D is unresolved. This CDR3 has 13 amino acids. V lost 2 bases to trimming and J lost 5 bases, with 9 bases between them. Germline V gene data show CDR1 as KGHDR and CDR2 as SFDVKD. Here the CDR3 DNA reads TGTGCCACCAGTGATTGGCAGAGCCACGAGCAGTACTTC. Encoded protein: CATSDWQSHEQYF.

This chain uses TRBV9 with TRBJ2-6; D possibly corresponds to TRBD1 (5 bases). The germline V gene has CDR1 SGDLS and CDR2 YYNGEE. Trimming left V 3 bases short and J 2 bases short, with 15 bases between. The CDR3 sequence is 17 residues long. The CDR3 DNA reads as TGTGCCAGCAGCGGCATAACGATGGGGCCTGGGGCCAACGTCCTGACTTTC. Protein sequence: CASSGITMGPGANVLTF.

The chain uses TRBV2 and TRBJ1-6; D call uncertain. V lost 3 bases and J lost 10, with 13 bases in between. CDR1 SNHLY and CDR2 FYNNEI come from the germline V gene. This CDR3 is 14 amino acids long. CDR3 nucleotide sequence: TGTGCCAGCAGTGAGGCCGAATGGCACTCACCCCTCCACTTT. Its protein product is CASSEAEWHSPLHF.

The chain carries TRBV5-1 and TRBJ2-3, with D tentatively TRBD1 (6 bases). The CDR3 extends over 14 amino acids. Germline CDR1 reads SGHRS; CDR2 reads YFSETQ. The ends were cut back, 5 bases at V and 5 bases at J, with 15 bases in the middle. CDR3 nucleotide sequence: TGCGCCAGCAGGGTCAGGGGAATCGGAGATACGCAGTATTTT. It specifies CASRVRGIGDTQYF. Together with reference TRBV5-1 and TRBJ2-3, the CDR3 gives the full variable domain: KAGVTQTPRYLIKTRGQQVTLSCSPISGHRSVSWYQQTPGQGLQFLFEYFSETQRNKGNFPGRFSGRQFSNSRSEMNVSTLELGDSALYLCASRVRGIGDTQYFGPGTRLTVL.